This T cell receptor (beta chain) was recovered during a study of regulatory T cells in long-lasting Graves disease (dated by TCRdb to the early 2020s). About the study as a whole: Antithyroid drugs had been taken for less than 3 months by newly diagnosed Graves' disease patients. Persistent Graves' disease patients were compared with newly diagnosed Graves' disease patients by peripheral blood TCR sequencing and RNA sequencing. The study was conducted in China and was registered as a clinical trial. TCR sequencing covered some 13 persistent and around 20 newly diagnosed Graves' disease patients, around 35 samples in total.

The CDR1 and CDR2 encoded by the germline V gene are MNHEY and SVGEGT. Trimming takes 0 bases from V and 6 bases from J, and the germline ends sit 14 bases apart. The CDR3 measures 16 amino acids from cysteine to phenylalanine. Only the CDR3 DNA stays, 48 bases, in frame from base 1. The sample's time point label is to be understood as: newly diagnosed GD, antithyroid drugs for less than 3 months. For both TCR sequencing and RNA sequencing, RNA was extracted from PBMCs in TRIzol. The diagnosis of Graves' disease was made according to American Thyroid Association guidelines. Patients for the study were recruited at an endocrinology department in Xi'an, China. Each patient gave approximately 8.8 milliliters of peripheral blood, collected in an EDTA anticoagulant tube. Ficoll Paque Plus density gradient separation was used to isolate PBMCs, and no additional T cell sorting was done. RNA quality was checked with an Agilent 2100 Bioanalyzer and agarose gel, and concentration with a NanoDrop 2000.

As concerns this clonotype: This clone's antigen is unknown. No much larger clonotype is one base removed from it; base qualities were not supplied.

What the authors observed across the whole study: As a limitation, the authors acknowledged that the small sample size may reduce accuracy. Persistent disease showed preferential use of TRBV28, TRBJ1-2 and TRBJ2-5, whereas newly diagnosed disease favored TRBV20-1 and TRBJ2-1. Because the primary lesion, thyroid tissue, could not be accessed, the study looked at peripheral blood alone. Persistent Graves' disease patients showed lower TCR Shannon entropy and fewer highly expanded clones than newly diagnosed patients, suggesting clonal expansion. A larger number of public clonotypes was shared among persistent patients (2,741) than among newly diagnosed patients (roughly 980). Sequencing and analysis were limited to the TCR beta chain.

Library preparation was by multiplex PCR. The instrument given in TCRdb is Illumina HiSeq 4000. CDR3 regions were amplified by Arm-PCR with iRepertoire HTBI primers to construct TCR beta libraries. Before sequencing, the PCR products underwent gel purification. The paper's data handling went like this. Across samples, around 62 TRBV and 13 to 15 TRBJ segments were identified and used for gene usage analysis of CDR3 amino acid clonotypes. Filtered high-quality paired reads were merged into contigs using COPE and FqMerger. BLAST was used to align contigs to the IMGT TRBV, TRBD and TRBJ reference genes, and CDR3 was defined following IMGT. Any clonotype with a frequency above 0.1% was classified as a highly expanded clone. Shannon entropy served as the measure of repertoire diversity, while the Gini coefficient captured V-J evenness. A clonotype found in more than one individual was treated as public. TCRdb took the public reads, trimmed them with fastp at Q25, ran MiXCR for clone calling and kept in-frame beta chains. All rows with the same CDR3 protein become a single entry with the most common DNA and genes. The V and J calls here are based on TCRdb, not the publication. Counted in this sample were hundreds of thousands of distinct CDR3 sequences; about 16% of them appeared once. Around a sixth of the sample comes from the top ten.

The same sample was also used in a study of T cells in Graves' hyperthyroidism and ophthalmopathy. The second study's paper adds: Graves' hyperthyroidism was defined as stable when no progression to ophthalmopathy occurred over 18 months of follow-up. Hyperthyroidism patients were newly diagnosed, had a disease duration of under 2 months, and were aged 18 to 65 years. The study excluded patients with uncontrolled infections, other autoimmune diseases, pregnancy or lactation. Diagnoses were based on clinical symptoms, serum thyroxine and TRAb, thyroid ultrasound and orbital computed tomography. A first-round RT-PCR of the TCR CDR3 used the HTBI primer set with the Qiagen OneStep RT-PCR kit. Most expanded thyroid clonotypes (frequency above 0.001) were also found in blood, which suggests that blood repertoires may mirror thyroid immune responses. A 13 V-J signature model separated ophthalmopathy from stable hyperthyroidism, with 87.88% sensitivity and about 81% specificity in cross-validation and 80%/75% in testing. In validation, progression to ophthalmopathy was predicted by the model with nearly 71% sensitivity and around 76% specificity, a median of roughly 6 months before onset. A discovery cohort of 95 to 100 patients, approximately 45 with Graves' ophthalmopathy and fewer than 65 with stable Graves' hyperthyroidism, was used to find distinguishing TCR V-J signatures. Whether ophthalmopathy could be predicted prospectively was tested in an independent validation cohort made up of about 18 hyperthyroidism patients plus 17 patients who later progressed to ophthalmopathy. The approximately 90 discovery patients were divided at random into training and test sets in a 7:3 ratio. In addition, the study compared T-cell repertoires in thyroid tissue and in blood from six Graves' hyperthyroidism patients. After sampling, hyperthyroidism patients received methimazole starting at 30 mg daily, and ophthalmopathy patients received high-dose intravenous methylprednisolone. Libraries were constructed in a second round of multiplex PCR, after which size selection and purification were performed. Paired-end sequencing of the libraries was performed with 100 bp reads on an Illumina HiSeq2000. Raw data were processed with SOAPnuke, discarding reads with adapters, uncalled bases, mean Phred below 15, or no exact constant-primer or identifier match. High-quality paired reads were merged with COPE v1.2.5, and unique nucleotide sequences were defined as clonotypes. MiTCR v1.1 was used to align the clonotypes against IMGT TRBV, TRBD and TRBJ reference segments. Analysis was restricted to V-J combinations with a frequency above 0.0001, which covered 99% to 99.2% of repertoires. A TCS score was defined as the ratio of F50 (clonal expansion) to E x V (chaos), with BLOSUM62-based TCRdist applied between CDR3 peptides within each V-J. Welch's t-statistics and random forest reduced just over 500 V-J features to 10 to 15, which were used in a naive Bayes classifier (R e1071). No statistical method was used to fix the sample size in advance, and group allocation was not hidden from the investigators. The paper reports TCR Vbeta CDR3 sequencing of over 130 peripheral blood samples: 43 ophthalmopathy, roughly 80 hyperthyroidism and about 17 progressor patients.

Here the chain combines TRBV6-2 or TRBV6-3 and TRBJ2-2; no D gene is confidently identified. The material sequenced was peripheral blood mononuclear cells (PBMCs), taken at new diagnosis, from a patient treated with antithyroid drugs. This receptor was identified in a woman in her twenties or thirties with Graves disease. Donor details come from another sample of the same person, matched by shared clones. The sequenced DNA: TGTGCCAGCAGTTACTCGATGTCCCAGCTTGCCGGGGAGCTGTTTTTT. Its translation is CASSYSMSQLAGELFF.